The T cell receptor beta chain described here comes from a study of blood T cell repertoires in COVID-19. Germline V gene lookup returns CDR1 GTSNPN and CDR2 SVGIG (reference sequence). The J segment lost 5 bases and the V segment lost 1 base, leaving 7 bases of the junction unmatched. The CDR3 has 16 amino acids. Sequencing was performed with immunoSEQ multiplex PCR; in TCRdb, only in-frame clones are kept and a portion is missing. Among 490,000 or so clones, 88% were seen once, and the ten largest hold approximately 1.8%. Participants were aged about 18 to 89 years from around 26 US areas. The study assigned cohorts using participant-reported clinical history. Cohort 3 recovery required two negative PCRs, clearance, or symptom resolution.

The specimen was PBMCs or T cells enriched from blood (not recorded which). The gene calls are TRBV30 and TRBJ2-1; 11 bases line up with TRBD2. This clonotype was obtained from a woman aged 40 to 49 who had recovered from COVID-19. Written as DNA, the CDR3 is TGTGCCTGGAGTGAACTGACTAGCGGGACCCACAATGAGCAGTTCTTC. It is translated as CAWSELTSGTHNEQFF.